The TCR beta chain under discussion was sequenced for a study of metastatic and nonmetastatic thyroid tumors. Turning to the study itself: The authors compared repertoires across blood and tumor or nodule tissue from malignant and benign thyroid patients.

In the authors' workflow: A papillary thyroid cancer distant-metastasis classifier was built from CDR3 differences across clinicopathological groups. Via MiXCR, TCRdb re-called the PCR reads. TCRdb, not the authors, supplied the V and J calls. The sample includes about 92,000 clones, under 15% of them seen just once. The CDR3 is 13 amino acids. Per the germline V gene, CDR1 is DFQATT and CDR2 is SNEGSKA (reference sequence). Trimming removed 6 bases from V and 2 bases from J, with 14 bases in between. Each patient went into thyroid surgery without having received any treatment. The receptor comes from a female donor with papillary thyroid cancer or a benign thyroid nodule (not recorded which). Some clones in this sample may be carry-over from other donors' samples. The chain links TRBV20-1 to TRBJ2-7, with D perhaps matching TRBD1 or TRBD2 (5 bases each). Sequenced material: blood. The CDR3 region is CSAHRDGTYEQYF. CDR3 sequence (DNA): TGCAGTGCCCACCGGGACGGGACCTACGAGCAGTACTTC.